One and the same sample provided the 5 T cell receptor beta chains below, sequenced in a study of T cell responses to AZD1222 COVID-19 vaccine. The data were produced by immunoSEQ multiplex PCR, yet TCRdb's version contains in-frame clones alone and is incomplete. The sample records some 96,000 clones, about 90% being singletons. Specimen: peripheral blood, collected 28 days after the second AZD1222 dose. The receptors here all came from an adult who received the AZD1222 COVID-19 vaccine.

The V call is TRBV18, the J call TRBJ1-1, with D possibly being TRBD1 (5 bases). Germline V gives CDR1 KGHSH, CDR2 LQKENI. The CDR3 runs 15 residues. Trimming took off 1 base at V and 4 bases at J, with 13 bases between the two ends. This CDR3 reads CASSPREGRFTEAFF. The CDR3 DNA reads TGTGCCAGCTCACCACGGGAGGGGCGGTTCACTGAAGCTTTCTTT.

This clone was seen more than once but under ten times. The rearrangement joins TRBV27 to TRBJ1-1, with D perhaps matching TRBD1 (5 bases). Per the germline V gene, CDR1 is MNHEY and CDR2 is SMNVEV (reference sequence). The CDR3 runs to 15 residues. Trimming removed 5 bases at V and 4 bases at J, with 17 bases between. CDR3 sequence: CASSPLRAGGTEAFF. The CDR3 DNA reads as TGTGCCAGCAGTCCCCTCCGGGCCGGGGGCACTGAAGCTTTCTTT.

The chain couples TRBV19 to TRBJ2-6; TRBD1 matches at 7 bases. This CDR3 region has 14 residues. Unmatched junction bases numbered 1, after V lost 6 bases and J lost 2 bases. Germline CDR1 and CDR2: LNHDA and SQIVND (reference sequence). The CDR3 bases are TGTGCCAGTAGCGACAGGGCTGGGGCCAACGTCCTGACTTTC. It codes for CASSDRAGANVLTF. The full variable domain, in which reference TRBV19 and TRBJ2-6 provide the parts outside the CDR3, is DGGITQSPKYLFRKEGQNVTLSCEQNLNHDAMYWYRQDPGQGLRLIYYSQIVNDFQKGDIAEGYSVSREKKESFPLTVTSAQKNPTAFYLCASSDRAGANVLTFGAGSRLTVL.

The gene calls are TRBV7-2 and TRBJ2-2, with a possible D match to TRBD2 (5 bases). This CDR3 contains 16 residues. Germline CDR1 SGHTA, CDR2 FQGNSA. V lost 5 bases and J 4 bases, leaving 17 bases between the germline ends. The CDR3 here is CASSPNALAVTGELFF. The CDR3 nucleotides read TGTGCCAGCAGCCCTAACGCCCTAGCTGTCACCGGGGAGCTGTTTTTT.

The rearrangement uses TRBV6-1 and TRBJ2-1; the match to TRBD1 covers 7 bases. The CDR3 spans 15 residues. Trimming removed 1 base from V and 9 bases from J; junction bases left unmatched: 9. Germline assignment: CDR1 MNHNS and CDR2 SASEGT. The CDR3 bases are TGTGCCAGCAGTGAAGAGACAGGGCCTGCAAGTGAGCAGTTCTTC. This translates into CASSEETGPASEQFF.